Listed here are 5 T cell receptor beta chains from one sample, sequenced in a study of T cells in Graves' hyperthyroidism and ophthalmopathy. Amplification of TCR beta CDR3 regions used RNA as the template. A first-round RT-PCR of the TCR CDR3 used the HTBI primer set. TCRdb called the multiplex PCR reads again in MiXCR, with one record for every CDR3 protein. The sample carries approximately 590,000 distinct CDR3 sequences, around 14% recorded once. Sequencing was performed on blood. These receptors were collected from a woman younger than 45 with Graves' hyperthyroidism.

Here the CDR3 reads CSASGTAGSYEQYF. The CDR3 nucleotides are TGCAGTGCCTCCGGGACAGCGGGCTCCTACGAGCAGTACTTC. V is TRBV20-1 and J is TRBJ2-7, with D possibly matching TRBD1 (7 bases). V shed 6 bases and J shed 0 bases, with 15 bases lying between them. The CDR3 extends over 14 amino acids. Per germline, CDR1 DFQATT and CDR2 SNEGSKA (reference sequence).

The gene calls are TRBV7-9 and TRBJ2-2; D is uncertain. Germline-derived CDR1 and CDR2 are SEHNR and FQNEAQ (reference sequence). Between the trimmed V and J ends, which lost 3 bases and 3 bases, there was a span of 8 bases. This CDR3 region has 14 residues. CDR3 sequence: CASSFRSDTGELFF. The DNA of the CDR3 is TGTGCCAGCAGCTTCAGGTCCGACACCGGGGAGCTGTTTTTT.

This clonotype was recorded many times. The chain's CDR3 is CASSTRTGQSSYNEQFF. CDR3 in DNA: TGTGCCAGCAGCACCAGGACAGGGCAGAGCTCCTACAATGAGCAGTTCTTC. The genes are TRBV11-1 and TRBJ2-1; 8 bases map to TRBD1. Trimming removed 5 bases from V and 0 bases from J; junction bases left unmatched: 9. CDR3 length equals 17 residues. The germline V gene encodes CDR1 SGHAT and CDR2 FQDESV (reference sequence).

A word on this clonotype: A clone one base away is much larger, so this may be a read error. The rearrangement links TRBV28 to TRBJ2-1; unclear D gene. CDR3 length: 15 residues. Germline V lookup: CDR1 MDHEN, CDR2 SYDVKM. CDR3 amino acids: CASSQRFSSNNEQFF. The CDR3 coding sequence is TGTGCCAGCAGTCAACGGTTCAGCTCCAACAATGAGCAGTTCTTC. Supplemented by reference TRBV28 and TRBJ2-1, the full variable domain reads DVKVTQSSRYLVKRTGEKVFLECVQDMDHENMFWYRQDPGLGLRLIYFSYDVKMKEKGDIPEGYSVSREKKERFSLILESASTNQTSMYLCASSQRFSSNNEQFFGPGTRLTVL.

V usage is TRBV5-5 and J usage is TRBJ2-1, with TRBD1 matching 8 bases. Germline lookup yields CDR1 SGHKS and CDR2 YYEKEE (reference sequence). The CDR3 is 16 residues long. Trimming took 0 bases from V and 6 from J; bases not matched to a gene: 8. Here the CDR3 reads CASSLGPQGQVNEQFF. In DNA form, the CDR3 reads TGTGCCAGCAGCTTGGGCCCCCAGGGACAGGTCAATGAGCAGTTCTTC.